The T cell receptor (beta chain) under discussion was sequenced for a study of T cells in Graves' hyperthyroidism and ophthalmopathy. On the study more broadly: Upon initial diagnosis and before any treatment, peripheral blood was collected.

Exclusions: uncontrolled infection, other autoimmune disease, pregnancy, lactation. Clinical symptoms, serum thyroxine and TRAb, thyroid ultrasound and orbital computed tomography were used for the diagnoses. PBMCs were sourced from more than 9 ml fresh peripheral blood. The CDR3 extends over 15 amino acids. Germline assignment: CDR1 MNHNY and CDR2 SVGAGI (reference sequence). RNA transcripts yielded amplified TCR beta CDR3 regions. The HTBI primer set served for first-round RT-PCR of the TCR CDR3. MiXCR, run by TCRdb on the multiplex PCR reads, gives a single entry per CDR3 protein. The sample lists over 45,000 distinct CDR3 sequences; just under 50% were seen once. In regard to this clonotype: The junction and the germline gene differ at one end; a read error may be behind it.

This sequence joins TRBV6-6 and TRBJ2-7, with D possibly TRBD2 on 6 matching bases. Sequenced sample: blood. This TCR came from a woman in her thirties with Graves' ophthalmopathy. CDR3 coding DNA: TGTGCCAGCAGTCAGTGGGTAGCGGAAGAACGCGAGCAGAACTTC. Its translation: CASSQWVAEEREQNF.